Below, 9 T cell receptor beta chains from the same sample are listed, as sequenced in a study of shared clonotypes between healthy human individuals. Generated by immunoSEQ multiplex PCR, the TCRdb table keeps only in-frame clones and is missing some. This sample has hundreds of thousands of clones, with 60% to 80% found just once. Sample: memory CD4+ T cells sorted from blood. Subset denoted: CD45RA-negative fraction. The receptors shown here come from a woman in her 30s in good health.

This chain joins TRBV6-5 and TRBJ1-2; the D is unclear. V shed 6 bases and J shed 0 bases, with 14 bases lying between them. The germline CDR1 and CDR2 sequences are MNHEY and SVGAGI. The CDR3 spans 15 residues. CDR3: CASRRESGSNYGYTF. Here the CDR3 DNA reads TGTGCCAGCAGAAGAGAGTCGGGATCTAACTATGGCTACACCTTC.

In its sample, this clone was seen once. This chain joins TRBV6-5 and TRBJ2-1; possible D gene TRBD2, 5 bases. V lost 6 bases and J 5 bases, leaving 17 bases between the germline ends. This CDR3 has 15 amino acids. CDR1 is MNHEY and CDR2 is SVGAGI in the germline V gene. Written as DNA, the CDR3 is TGTGCCAGCAGCCGTACTAGGACGCGCCACAATGAGCAGTTCTTC. Its protein product is CASSRTRTRHNEQFF.

This clone has only a few counts. The chain carries TRBV11-3 and TRBJ2-2; TRBD2 matches at 11 bases. This CDR3 is 16 amino acids long. V lost 5 bases and J lost 3; bases outside the gene matches: 5. Germline values: CDR1 SGHNT, CDR2 YENEEA. The CDR3 DNA follows: TGTGCCAGCAGCGCGAGACTAGCGGGGTACACCGGGGAGCTGTTTTTT. The encoded protein is CASSARLAGYTGELFF.

This chain links TRBV19 with TRBJ1-2, with D hard to call. The CDR3 has 15 amino acids. The germline V gene encodes CDR1 LNHDA and CDR2 SQIVND (reference sequence). V lost 3 bases and J 2 bases, leaving 13 bases between the germline ends. CDR3 protein: CASSIIFVENYGYTF. CDR3 nucleotides: TGTGCCAGTAGTATTATTTTCGTAGAGAACTATGGCTACACCTTC. Full variable domain (rest looked up from reference TRBV19 and TRBJ1-2): DGGITQSPKYLFRKEGQNVTLSCEQNLNHDAMYWYRQDPGQGLRLIYYSQIVNDFQKGDIAEGYSVSREKKESFPLTVTSAQKNPTAFYLCASSIIFVENYGYTFGSGTRLTVV.

The chain employs TRBV6-1 and TRBJ1-2; D may be TRBD1 (5 bases). Germline lookup yields CDR1 MNHNS and CDR2 SASEGT. Trimming cost V 9 bases and J 0 bases, with 14 bases left between them. The CDR3 sequence is 14 residues long. The DNA of the CDR3 is TGTGCCAGTTTACAGGCTTCCCCTAACTATGGCTACACCTTC. Its translation is CASLQASPNYGYTF.

The chain uses TRBV5-6 and TRBJ1-2, with D unresolved. V was cut by 0 bases and J by 8 bases, with 8 bases left in between. The CDR3 has 12 amino acids. Germline CDR1 is SGHDT and CDR2 is YYEEEE. The CDR3 DNA reads as TGTGCCAGCAGCTTGGGGCAGCTAGGCTACACCTTC. This translates into CASSLGQLGYTF.

This clone has a count of ten or more. This specimen includes other DNA sequences encoding the same CDR3. This chain uses TRBV6-4 with TRBJ2-2; TRBD1 matches 9 bases. Germline loops: CDR1 MRHNA, CDR2 SNTAGT. The V segment lost 4 bases and the J segment 3 bases; nucleotides outside the gene matches: 0. The CDR3 spans 14 residues. CDR3 residues: CASSGTGDTGELFF. DNA for the CDR3: TGTGCCAGCAGTGGGACAGGGGACACCGGGGAGCTGTTTTTT.

The gene calls are TRBV5-4 and TRBJ2-5; TRBD2 aligns across 14 bases. The CDR3 has 18 residues. Germline CDR1 reads SGHNT; CDR2 reads YYREEE (reference sequence). The ends lost 5 bases at V and 4 bases at J; junction bases unmatched: 13. CDR3 protein: CASSRLAGGPNTGETQYF. The DNA for the CDR3 is TGTGCCAGCAGTCGACTAGCGGGAGGGCCGAATACCGGAGAGACCCAGTACTTC.

The gene calls are TRBV5-4 and TRBJ2-5; TRBD2 might be the D (7 bases). This CDR3 has 15 residues. Germline CDR1 and CDR2: SGHNT and YYREEE (reference sequence). V was shortened by 2 bases and J by 2 bases, with 13 bases between the two germline ends. The CDR3 DNA reads as TGTGCCAGCAGCTTCGGGGGGCTTAAACAAGAGACCCAGTACTTC. It codes for CASSFGGLKQETQYF.